Following are 5 T cell receptor beta chains from one sample sequenced in a study of blood T cells in healthy people across ages. A sample-barcoded 5' primer and a J-beta primer mix were used in a second PCR of about 6 to 11 cycles. TCRdb ran MiXCR on the 5' RACE reads and lists one entry per CDR3 protein. Of fewer than 950,000 distinct CDR3 sequences in the sample, roughly 40% were seen once. The sequencing sample was made of blood. The receptors originated from a man between 18 and 29 years old in good health.

The chain links TRBV7-2 to TRBJ1-3, with TRBD1 identical over 9 bases. Losses at the gene ends were 3 bases for V and 7 bases for J; bases not matched to a gene: 7. Germline loops: CDR1 SGHTA, CDR2 FQGNSA. The CDR3 is made up of 15 amino acids. The CDR3 DNA sequence: TGTGCCAGCAGCTTGACCGGGACAGGGTTTAACACCATATATTTT. It is translated as CASSLTGTGFNTIYF.

V and J are TRBV12-3 or TRBV12-4 and TRBJ2-1, with 9 bases matching TRBD2. CDR3 size: 15 residues. The J segment lost 1 base and the V segment lost 7 bases, leaving 5 bases of the junction unmatched. The CDR3 protein is CASNLSGGSYNEQFF. The DNA for the CDR3 is TGTGCCAGCAACCTTAGCGGGGGATCCTACAATGAGCAGTTCTTC.

Comments on this clonotype: This may arise from a read error, as a much more abundant clone is one base away. The CDR3 sequence: CASSESSSGVVQYF. For the CDR3, the DNA is TGTGCCAGCAGTGAGAGCTCTAGCGGCGTTGTGCAGTACTTC. The chain uses TRBV2 and TRBJ2-5; 7 positions agree with TRBD2. The germline V gene encodes CDR1 SNHLY and CDR2 FYNNEI. Trimming removed 3 bases from V and 11 bases from J; junction bases left unmatched: 12. The CDR3 consists of 14 residues.

This sequence joins TRBV12-3 or TRBV12-4 and TRBJ1-2; tentatively, D is TRBD1 (5 bases). The CDR3 is 16 residues long. Trimming removed 5 bases from V and 4 bases from J, with 20 bases in between. In DNA, the CDR3 is TGTGCCAGCAGTAAAAACGGGGGAGTGGGGATCTATGGCTACACCTTC. Its protein is CASSKNGGVGIYGYTF.

The chain recombines TRBV2 with TRBJ1-2; no firm D call. Trimming stripped 7 bases from V and 5 bases from J, with 20 bases between. This CDR3 has 15 amino acids. From germline, CDR1 is SNHLY and CDR2 FYNNEI. For the CDR3, the DNA is TGTGCCAGCAAAGATGGTTCCAGCCTCTATTATGGCTACACCTTC. Translation: CASKDGSSLYYGYTF. The whole variable domain, filled in from reference TRBV2 and TRBJ1-2, reads EPEVTQTPSHQVTQMGQEVILRCVPISNHLYFYWYRQILGQKVEFLVSFYNNEISEKSEIFDDQFSVERPDGSNFTLKIRSTKLEDSAMYFCASKDGSSLYYGYTFGSGTRLTVV.